Sequencing of this T cell receptor beta chain was carried out in a study of vaccination and CD4 T cells after COVID-19. Trimming left V 3 bases short and J 3 bases short, with 14 bases between. This CDR3 is 14 amino acids long. Germline values: CDR1 DFQATT, CDR2 SNEGSKA (reference sequence). The Oncomine TCR Beta short-read assay sequenced DNA from cultured CD4+ T cells. TCRdb re-called the PCR reads with MiXCR, one entry per CDR3 protein. The sample shows 15,000 to 20,000 distinct CDR3 sequences, approximately 40% of them seen only once. Treatment noted: roughly 11-day PBMC culture with coronavirus spike peptide pools or control peptides (ViraFEST assay). On this clonotype: Its antigen is currently unknown.

This clonotype was sampled from a human donor who received a COVID-19 vaccine. The chain links TRBV20-1 to TRBJ1-1; D not resolved. The sample in question was CD4+ T cells from blood, cultured in vitro, obtained before SARS-CoV-2 vaccination. The CDR3: CSAREQRRDTEAFF. CDR3 DNA: TGCAGTGCTAGGGAACAACGGAGGGACACTGAAGCTTTCTTT.